What follows describes a single T cell receptor (beta chain). Its specificity is unknown. The sample originates from a study of tumor and adjacent non-tumor tissue in lung cancer. On the study more broadly: Histology: 12 adenocarcinoma, a couple of squamous cell carcinoma, 1 small cell lung cancer. The patients, 10 to 11 men and about five women, were about 30 to 85 with stage I to III disease. Overall study results and limits: TCR diversity was significantly greater in tumor than normal lung tissue.

Three rounds of nested PCR, following a modified ARM-PCR protocol, produced the TCRbeta library. From the multiplex PCR reads, TCRdb called clonotypes with MiXCR, one entry per CDR3 protein. The sample has about 120,000 distinct CDR3 sequences, over 70% seen once. V gave up 8 bases and J gave up 1 base, with 12 bases separating them. Per germline, CDR1 SQVTM and CDR2 ANQGSEA. The CDR3 is made up of 12 amino acids. No cell sorting was done before RNA was extracted from the tissue. This TCR came from a man aged 70-80 years with non-small cell lung cancer. The genes are TRBV29-1 and TRBJ2-7, with D unclear. The sample consisted of lung tumor tissue. In DNA form, the CDR3 reads TGCAGCCTTGTTGCCGCATCCTACGAGCAGTACTTC. As protein: CSLVAASYEQYF.